This record concerns one TCR beta chain sequence. The antigen remains unidentified. Mismatch with germline at one junction end may stem from a read error. Within the sample, other DNA sequences also encode this same CDR3. This specimen belongs to a study of T cells after posttransplantation cyclophosphamide. Whole-study results and caveats: After PTCy, TRB diversity resembled that of CNI/methotrexate controls. Later post-transplant blood repertoires were often dominated by donor CD8+ memory clones.

The data were produced by immunoSEQ multiplex PCR, yet TCRdb's version contains in-frame clones alone and is incomplete. The sample holds fewer than 20,000 clones; roughly 93% are singletons and the top ten take more than 0.45%. Busulfan-fludarabine conditioning, marrow transplant, and cyclophosphamide on days +3 and +4 were administered. The CDR3 totals 15 residues. Germline V lookup: CDR1 SGHTA, CDR2 FQGNSA. Sequencing used CD4+ T cells sorted from blood, obtained after allogeneic stem cell transplant with posttransplant cyclophosphamide. The V and J genes are TRBV7-2 and TRBJ1-1, with TRBD1 matching 7 bases. The sequence was collected from a male patient aged 60-70 years who received an allogeneic stem cell transplant from a related donor and was CMV-positive. Some T cells may be the graft donor's. CDR3 in DNA: TGTGCTAGCAGCTTAGCGACAGGGATGAACACTGAAGCTTTCTTT. Translation: CASSLATGMNTEAFF.